Sequencing of this T cell receptor (beta chain) was carried out in a study of OX40 agonist ivuxolimab in advanced cancers. Regarding the complete study: Ivuxolimab was a fully human IgG2 agonistic monoclonal antibody targeting the costimulatory receptor OX40 (CD134). Intravenous ivuxolimab was administered to patients every 2 weeks at six dose levels: 0.01, 0.1, 0.3, 1.5, 3 and 10 mg/kg. Among the approximately 54 dose-escalation patients, about 20 had hepatocellular carcinoma, about 15 melanoma, 9 renal cell carcinoma and 9 head and neck cancer. A male proportion of roughly 80% and a mean age of approximately 60 years, ranging from about 23 to 90, were recorded for the dose-escalation cohort. Patients were allowed to have had prior anti-PD-1, anti-PD-L1 or anti-CTLA-4 therapy, and more than 30% of the dose-escalation patients had previously received checkpoint inhibitors. Partial responses were achieved by three dose-escalation patients, of whom one had hepatocellular carcinoma and two had cutaneous melanoma. The point of sequencing TCRbeta in the periphery was to test whether ivuxolimab changed TCR sequence diversity and drove clonal T-cell expansion. The paper covers the monotherapy dose-escalation part of the phase I ivuxolimab trial, which included N of about 50 patients. Overall results and qualifications from the work: The antigen specificity of the clonally expanded peripheral T cells was not determined. Clonal expansion of both CD4+ and CD8+ blood T cells was observed from baseline to week 6 at doses 0.1 to 3.0 mg/kg. Low levels of normalized T-cell clonal expansion were also seen in some patients who did not respond. After ivuxolimab, expanded clones were on average more numerous among CD8+ T cells than among CD4+ T cells. In the 0.1-3.0 mg/kg groups, partial responders had among the lowest normalized peripheral clonal expansion, particularly in CD8+ T cells.

For sequencing of the TCRbeta CDR3 region, genomic DNA was extracted from the sorted cells. The immunoSEQ Assay was used to sequence the TCRbeta CDR3 regions. Not all clones reach the TCRdb copy of this immuneACCESS table, which keeps in-frame sequences only. Checked studies attribute under half of the gap to unresolved V genes and leave the rest unexplained. The sample profile shows around 71,000 clones; around 87% of them were found once. The top ten clonotypes cover around 0.99% of the sample. On this clone itself: No antigen is known for it. No much larger clone is present one base from it, and per-base qualities are unavailable.

From the germline V gene (reference sequence), CDR1 is LNHDA and CDR2 is SQIVND. The CDR3 holds 13 amino acids from the cysteine to the phenylalanine. Only the CDR3 DNA is retained, 39 bases long and in frame from the first base. Trimming removed 5 bases from V and 4 bases from J, leaving 8 bases between the germline ends. Patients with autoimmune disease history or receiving systemic immunosuppression were excluded from the trial. Peripheral blood for TCR sequencing was collected from all dose cohorts at baseline, on cycle 4 day 1, and on cycle 7 day 1. The samples were drawn from a first-in-human, open-label, multicenter phase I dose-escalation trial of ivuxolimab. The trial enrolled adults with locally advanced or metastatic head and neck squamous cell, hepatocellular, melanoma or renal cell carcinoma. CD4+ and CD8+ T cells were sorted separately from peripheral blood before TCR sequencing.

The sequence joins TRBV19 to TRBJ1-4, with TRBD1 as a weak D call on 5 bases. The receptor was isolated from an adult with an advanced solid tumor such as melanoma, head and neck, liver or kidney cancer. The source was CD4+ or CD8+ T cells sorted from blood, collected in a trial of the OX40 agonist ivuxolimab. The CDR3 region reads CASSQGNNEKLFF. The DNA is TGTGCCAGTAGTCAGGGCAATAATGAAAAACTGTTTTTT.